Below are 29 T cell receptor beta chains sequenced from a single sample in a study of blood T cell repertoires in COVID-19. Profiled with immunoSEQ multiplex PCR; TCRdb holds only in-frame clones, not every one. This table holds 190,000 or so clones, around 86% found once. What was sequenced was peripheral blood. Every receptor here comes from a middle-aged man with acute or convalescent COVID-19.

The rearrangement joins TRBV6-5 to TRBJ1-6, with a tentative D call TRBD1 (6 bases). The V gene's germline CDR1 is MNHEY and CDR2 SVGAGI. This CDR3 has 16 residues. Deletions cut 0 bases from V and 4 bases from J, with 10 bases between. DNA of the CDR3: TGTGCCAGCAGTTACTCGAGGACAGCTTATAATTCACCCCTCCACTTT. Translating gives CASSYSRTAYNSPLHF.

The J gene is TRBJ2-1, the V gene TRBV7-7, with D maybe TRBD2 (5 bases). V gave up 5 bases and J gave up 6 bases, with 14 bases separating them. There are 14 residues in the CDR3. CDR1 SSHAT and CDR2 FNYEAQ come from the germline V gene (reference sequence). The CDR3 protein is CASSDLSGFNEQFF. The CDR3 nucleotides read TGTGCCAGCAGCGACCTCTCGGGGTTCAATGAGCAGTTCTTC.

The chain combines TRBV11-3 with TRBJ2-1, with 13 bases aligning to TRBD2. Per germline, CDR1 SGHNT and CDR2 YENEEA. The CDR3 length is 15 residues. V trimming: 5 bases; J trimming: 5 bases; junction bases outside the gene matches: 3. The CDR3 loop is CASSPTSGGDNEQFF. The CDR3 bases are TGTGCCAGCAGCCCCACTAGCGGGGGGGACAATGAGCAGTTCTTC.

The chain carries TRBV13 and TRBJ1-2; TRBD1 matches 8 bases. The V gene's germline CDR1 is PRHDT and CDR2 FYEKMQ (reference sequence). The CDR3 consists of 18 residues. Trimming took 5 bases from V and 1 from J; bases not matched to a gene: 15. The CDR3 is CASSLGGGRGLGNYGYTF. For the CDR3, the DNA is TGTGCCAGCAGCCTCGGGGGAGGCAGGGGGCTTGGTAACTATGGCTACACCTTC. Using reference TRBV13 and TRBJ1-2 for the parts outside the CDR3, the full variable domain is AAGVIQSPRHLIKEKRETATLKCYPIPRHDTVYWYQQGPGQDPQFLISFYEKMQSDKGSIPDRFSAQQFSDYHSELNMSSLELGDSALYFCASSLGGGRGLGNYGYTFGSGTRLTVV.

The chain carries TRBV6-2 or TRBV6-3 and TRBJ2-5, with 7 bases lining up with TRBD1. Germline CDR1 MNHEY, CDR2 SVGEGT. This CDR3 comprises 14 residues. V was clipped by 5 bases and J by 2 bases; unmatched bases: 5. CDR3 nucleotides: TGTGCCAGCAGTCCGACAGGGTCTCAAGAGACCCAGTACTTC. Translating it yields CASSPTGSQETQYF.

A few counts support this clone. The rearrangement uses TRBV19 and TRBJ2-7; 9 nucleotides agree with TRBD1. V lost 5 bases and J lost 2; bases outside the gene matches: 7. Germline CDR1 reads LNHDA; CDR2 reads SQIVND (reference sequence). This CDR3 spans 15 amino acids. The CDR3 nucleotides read TGTGCCAGTAGTCCGGGGACAGGGTCCACCTACGAGCAGTACTTC. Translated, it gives CASSPGTGSTYEQYF.

This CDR3 is CASSLAFPSGGAQETQYF. The CDR3 bases are TGTGCCAGCAGCTTAGCGTTCCCTAGCGGGGGGGCCCAAGAGACCCAGTACTTC. This sequence joins TRBV7-9 and TRBJ2-5, with TRBD2 matching 12 bases. The V gene end was trimmed by 0 bases and the J gene end by 1 base; junction bases not matched to a gene: 6. Germline V gene data show CDR1 as SEHNR and CDR2 as FQNEAQ (reference sequence). CDR3 length: 18 amino acids.

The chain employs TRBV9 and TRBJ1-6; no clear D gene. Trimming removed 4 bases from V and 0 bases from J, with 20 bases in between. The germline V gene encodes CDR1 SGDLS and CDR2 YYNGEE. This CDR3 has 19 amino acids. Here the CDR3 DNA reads TGTGCCAGCAGCCGTCTCCCGTTGTCCCTGAGCTCCTATAATTCACCCCTCCACTTT. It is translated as CASSRLPLSLSSYNSPLHF.

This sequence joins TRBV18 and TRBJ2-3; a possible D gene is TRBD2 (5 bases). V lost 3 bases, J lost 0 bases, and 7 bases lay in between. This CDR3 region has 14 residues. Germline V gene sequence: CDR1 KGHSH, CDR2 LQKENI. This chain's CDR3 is CASSPASSTDTQYF. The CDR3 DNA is TGTGCCAGCTCACCCGCTAGCAGCACAGATACGCAGTATTTT.

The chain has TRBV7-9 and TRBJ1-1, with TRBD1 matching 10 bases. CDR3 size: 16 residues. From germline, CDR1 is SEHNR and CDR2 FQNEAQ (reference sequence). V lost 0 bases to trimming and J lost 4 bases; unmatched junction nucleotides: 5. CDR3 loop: CASSLATGGSGTEAFF. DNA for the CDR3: TGTGCCAGCAGCTTAGCGACAGGGGGCTCGGGCACTGAAGCTTTCTTT.

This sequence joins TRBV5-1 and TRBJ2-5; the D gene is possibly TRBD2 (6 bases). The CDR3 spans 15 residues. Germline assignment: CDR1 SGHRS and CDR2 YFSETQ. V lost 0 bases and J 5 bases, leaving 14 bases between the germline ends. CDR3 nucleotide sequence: TGCGCCAGCAGCTTGGCCAGGAGGGAAAGGGAGACCCAGTACTTC. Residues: CASSLARRERETQYF.

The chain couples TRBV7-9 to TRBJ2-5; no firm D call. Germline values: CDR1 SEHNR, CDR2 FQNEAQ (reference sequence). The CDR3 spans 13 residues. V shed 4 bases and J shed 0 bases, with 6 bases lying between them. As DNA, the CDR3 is TGTGCCAGCAGCTCACAAAACCAAGAGACCCAGTACTTC. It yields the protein CASSSQNQETQYF. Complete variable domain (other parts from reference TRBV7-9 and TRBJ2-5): DTGVSQNPRHKITKRGQNVTFRCDPISEHNRLYWYRQTLGQGPEFLTYFQNEAQLEKSRLLSDRFSAERPKGSFSTLEIQRTEQGDSAMYLCASSSQNQETQYFGPGTRLLVL.

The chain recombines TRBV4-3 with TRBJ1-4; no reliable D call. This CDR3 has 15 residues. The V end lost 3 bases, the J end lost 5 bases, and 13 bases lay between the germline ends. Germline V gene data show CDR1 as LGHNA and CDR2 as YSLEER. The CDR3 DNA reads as TGCGCCAGCAGCCAGAACGGGTACTCCAATGAAAAACTGTTTTTT. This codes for CASSQNGYSNEKLFF.

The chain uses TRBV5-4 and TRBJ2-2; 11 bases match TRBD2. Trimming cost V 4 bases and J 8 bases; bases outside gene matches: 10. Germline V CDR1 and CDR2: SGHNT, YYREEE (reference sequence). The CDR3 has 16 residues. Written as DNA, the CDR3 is TGTGCCAGCAGCCACAAACTAGCGGGGGTCGGGGGGGAGCTGTTTTTT. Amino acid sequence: CASSHKLAGVGGELFF.

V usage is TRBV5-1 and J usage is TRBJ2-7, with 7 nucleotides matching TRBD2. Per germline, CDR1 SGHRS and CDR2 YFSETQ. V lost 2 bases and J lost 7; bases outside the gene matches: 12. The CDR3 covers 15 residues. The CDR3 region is CASSLGTTTFQEQYF. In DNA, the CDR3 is TGCGCCAGCAGCTTAGGGACTACCACCTTTCAGGAGCAGTACTTC.

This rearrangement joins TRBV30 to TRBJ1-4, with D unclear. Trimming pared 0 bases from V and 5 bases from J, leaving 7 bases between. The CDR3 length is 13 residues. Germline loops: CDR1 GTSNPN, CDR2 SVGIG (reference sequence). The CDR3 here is CAWSVSRNEKLFF. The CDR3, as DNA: TGTGCCTGGAGTGTTAGCAGAAATGAAAAACTGTTTTTT.

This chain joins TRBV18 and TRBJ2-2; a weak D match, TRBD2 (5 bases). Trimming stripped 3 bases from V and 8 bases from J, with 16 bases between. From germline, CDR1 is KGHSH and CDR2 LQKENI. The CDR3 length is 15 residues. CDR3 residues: CASSPETTALGELFF. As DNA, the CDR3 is TGTGCCAGCTCACCGGAGACTACCGCCCTAGGGGAGCTGTTTTTT. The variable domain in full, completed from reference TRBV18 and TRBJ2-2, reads NAGVMQNPRHLVRRRGQEARLRCSPMKGHSHVYWYRQLPEEGLKFMVYLQKENIIDESGMPKERFSAEFPKEGPSILRIQQVVRGDSAAYFCASSPETTALGELFFGEGSRLTVL.

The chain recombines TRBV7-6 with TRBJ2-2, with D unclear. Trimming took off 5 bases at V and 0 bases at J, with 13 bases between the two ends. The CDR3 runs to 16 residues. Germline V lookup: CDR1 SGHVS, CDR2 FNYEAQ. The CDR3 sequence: CASSPVQATNTGELFF. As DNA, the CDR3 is TGTGCCAGCAGCCCTGTGCAGGCAACGAACACCGGGGAGCTGTTTTTT.

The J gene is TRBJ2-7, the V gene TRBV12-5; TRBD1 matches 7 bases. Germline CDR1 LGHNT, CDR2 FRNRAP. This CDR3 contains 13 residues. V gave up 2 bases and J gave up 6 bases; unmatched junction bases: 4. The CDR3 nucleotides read TGTGCTAGTGGTTTGTCTTACAGGGGCGAGCAGTACTTC. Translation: CASGLSYRGEQYF. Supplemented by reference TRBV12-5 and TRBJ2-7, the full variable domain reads DARVTQTPRHKVTEMGQEVTMRCQPILGHNTVFWYRQTMMQGLELLAYFRNRAPLDDSGMPKDRFSAEMPDATLATLKIQPSEPRDSAVYFCASGLSYRGEQYFGPGTRLTVT.

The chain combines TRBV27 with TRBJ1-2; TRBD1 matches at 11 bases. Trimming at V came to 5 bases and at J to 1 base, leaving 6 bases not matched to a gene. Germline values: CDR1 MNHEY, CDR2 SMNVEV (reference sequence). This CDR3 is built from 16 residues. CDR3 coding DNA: TGTGCCAGCAGTACGGGACAGGGGGTAATTAACTATGGCTACACCTTC. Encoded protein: CASSTGQGVINYGYTF.

CDR3 nucleotide sequence: TGTGCCACCGGTAGGACAGAACTCTATGGCTACACCTTC. This gives the protein CATGRTELYGYTF. The rearrangement joins TRBV28 to TRBJ1-2; tentative D call: TRBD1 (6 bases). The CDR3 spans 13 residues. Trimming shortened V by 10 bases and J by 4 bases, and 16 bases separated the two germline ends. Looked up from germline, CDR1 is MDHEN and CDR2 is SYDVKM.

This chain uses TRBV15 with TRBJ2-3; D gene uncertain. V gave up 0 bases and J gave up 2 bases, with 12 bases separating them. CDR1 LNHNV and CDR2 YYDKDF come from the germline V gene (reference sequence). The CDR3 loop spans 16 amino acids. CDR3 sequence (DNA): TGTGCCACCAGCAGAGATGGCGGCATACCCACAGATACGCAGTATTTT. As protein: CATSRDGGIPTDTQYF.

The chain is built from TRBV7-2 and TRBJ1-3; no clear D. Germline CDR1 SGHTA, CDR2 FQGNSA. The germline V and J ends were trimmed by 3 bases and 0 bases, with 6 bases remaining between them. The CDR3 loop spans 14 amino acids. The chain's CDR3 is CASSFRDSGNTIYF. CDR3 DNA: TGTGCCAGCAGCTTTCGGGACTCTGGAAACACCATATATTTT.

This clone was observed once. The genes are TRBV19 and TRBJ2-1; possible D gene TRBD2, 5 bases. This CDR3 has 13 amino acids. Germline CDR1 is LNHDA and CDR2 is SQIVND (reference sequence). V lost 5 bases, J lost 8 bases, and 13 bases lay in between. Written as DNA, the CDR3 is TGTGCCAGTAGTGCGGGTTGGTCTTATGAGCAGTTCTTC. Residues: CASSAGWSYEQFF.

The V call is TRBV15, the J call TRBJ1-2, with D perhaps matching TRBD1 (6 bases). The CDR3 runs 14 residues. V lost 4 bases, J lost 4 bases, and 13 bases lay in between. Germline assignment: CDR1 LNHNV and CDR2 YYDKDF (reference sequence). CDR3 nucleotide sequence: TGTGCCACCAGCACCGGCAGGGGCGTCTATGGCTACACCTTC. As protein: CATSTGRGVYGYTF. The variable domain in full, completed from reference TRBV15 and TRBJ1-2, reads DAMVIQNPRYQVTQFGKPVTLSCSQTLNHNVMYWYQQKSSQAPKLLFHYYDKDFNNEADTPDNFQSRRPNTSFCFLDIRSPGLGDTAMYLCATSTGRGVYGYTFGSGTRLTVV.

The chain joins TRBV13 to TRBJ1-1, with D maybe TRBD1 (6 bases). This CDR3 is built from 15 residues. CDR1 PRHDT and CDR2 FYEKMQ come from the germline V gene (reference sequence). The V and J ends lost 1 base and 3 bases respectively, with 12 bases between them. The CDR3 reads CASSLESGDYTEAFF. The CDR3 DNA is TGTGCCAGCAGCTTAGAGTCAGGGGATTACACTGAAGCTTTCTTT.

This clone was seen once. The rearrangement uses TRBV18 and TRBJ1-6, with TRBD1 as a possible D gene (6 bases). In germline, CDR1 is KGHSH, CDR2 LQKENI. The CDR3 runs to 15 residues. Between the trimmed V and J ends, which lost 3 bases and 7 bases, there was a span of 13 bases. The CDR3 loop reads CASSPQGQINSPLHF. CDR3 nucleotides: TGTGCCAGCTCACCCCAAGGACAGATCAATTCACCCCTCCACTTT.

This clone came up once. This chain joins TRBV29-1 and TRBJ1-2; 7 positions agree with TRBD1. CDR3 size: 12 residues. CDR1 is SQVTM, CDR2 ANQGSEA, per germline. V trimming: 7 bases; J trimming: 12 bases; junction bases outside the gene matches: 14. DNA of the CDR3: TGCAGCGCGAGGGACAGATCAACGTTGGACACCTTC. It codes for CSARDRSTLDTF.

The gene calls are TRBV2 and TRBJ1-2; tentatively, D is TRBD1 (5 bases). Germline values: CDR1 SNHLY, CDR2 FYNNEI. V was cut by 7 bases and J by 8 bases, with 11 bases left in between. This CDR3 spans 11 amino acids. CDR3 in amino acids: CASMSGGGYTF. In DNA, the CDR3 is TGTGCCAGCATGAGCGGGGGGGGCTACACCTTC.